These T cell receptor beta chains were read from a single sample in a study of blood T cell repertoires in COVID-19. Sequenced by immunoSEQ multiplex PCR; TCRdb stores in-frame clones only, minus some. The table shows about 250,000 clones, with 85% occurring only once. Sequencing was done on a sample of PBMCs or T cells enriched from blood (not recorded which). These receptors were collected from a woman aged 45 to 65 with acute COVID-19. The CDR3 runs from the conserved cysteine through the conserved F or W. Each record gives: CDR3 DNA, CDR3 protein, D gene, J gene, CDR3 length, V gene, clone size. A D gene is named only where the DNA matches it firmly. Clone size is given for some rows only: seen once, a few or many times, or a class if the clone is expanded.

DNA: TGTGCCAGCAGTTTATTTGGGACAGAAACTAATCAGCCCCAGCATTTT
CDR3: CASSLFGTETNQPQHF
D: TRBD1
J: TRBJ1-5
length: 16
V: TRBV27
size: -

DNA: TGTGCCAGCAGCTTACGGAGGAATCAGCCCCAGCATTTT
CDR3: CASSLRRNQPQHF
D: -
J: TRBJ1-5
length: 13
V: TRBV6-5
size: -

DNA: TGTGCCAGCAGTTACGCGGCACGGGATCGGTACGAGCAGTACTTC
CDR3: CASSYAARDRYEQYF
D: -
J: TRBJ2-7
length: 15
V: TRBV6-5
size: -

DNA: TGTGCCAGCAGGGCCAAGGAGCTAATCAGCTCCTACGAGCAGTACTTC
CDR3: CASRAKELISSYEQYF
D: -
J: TRBJ2-7
length: 16
V: TRBV27
size: -

DNA: TGCGCCAGCAGGTACGGGACAGCCAACTACGAGCAGTACTTC
CDR3: CASRYGTANYEQYF
D: TRBD1
J: TRBJ2-7
length: 14
V: TRBV5-1
size: -

DNA: TGTGCCAGCAGTGATACGGGTTACAATCAGCCCCAGCATTTT
CDR3: CASSDTGYNQPQHF
D: -
J: TRBJ1-5
length: 14
V: TRBV2
size: -

DNA: TGCAGCGTTGAAGAGTCCGCCGGGGTATACTTC
CDR3: CSVEESAGVYF
D: -
J: TRBJ1-2
length: 11
V: TRBV29-1
size: -

DNA: TGCGCCAGCAGCCCGACACCATCCTCTGGAAACACCATATATTTT
CDR3: CASSPTPSSGNTIYF
D: -
J: TRBJ1-3
length: 15
V: TRBV5-1
size: -

DNA: TGTGCCAGCAGCGCCAGGACAGGCACGGAGACCCAGTACTTC
CDR3: CASSARTGTETQYF
D: TRBD1
J: TRBJ2-5
length: 14
V: TRBV9
size: -

DNA: TGTGCCAGCAGCCAAGATAGGAGGACTAGTCTGGATGCTGAGCAGTTCTTC
CDR3: CASSQDRRTSLDAEQFF
D: TRBD2
J: TRBJ2-1
length: 17
V: TRBV3-1/TRBV3-2
size: -

DNA: TGTGCCAGCAGCGACAGGGGTGGCTACACCTTC
CDR3: CASSDRGGYTF
D: TRBD1
J: TRBJ1-2
length: 11
V: TRBV13
size: -

DNA: TGCGCCAGCAGCCAAGTTCCGGGCACTGAAGCTTTCTTT
CDR3: CASSQVPGTEAFF
D: -
J: TRBJ1-1
length: 13
V: TRBV4-1
size: -

DNA: TGTGCCAGCAGTTACCGTGACACCATATATTTT
CDR3: CASSYRDTIYF
D: -
J: TRBJ1-3
length: 11
V: TRBV6-5
size: -

DNA: TGTGCCAGCAGCTTAGGAGGGGGCGTCATCCCCGAGCAGTACTTC
CDR3: CASSLGGGVIPEQYF
D: TRBD1
J: TRBJ2-7
length: 15
V: TRBV11-1
size: few

DNA: TGCGCCAGCAGCATTCCCGGGACACCCACCTACAATGAGCAGTTCTTC
CDR3: CASSIPGTPTYNEQFF
D: -
J: TRBJ2-1
length: 16
V: TRBV5-1
size: -

DNA: TGTGCCAGCCAAGCGTTACAGGGAGCGAACTACGAGCAGTACTTC
CDR3: CASQALQGANYEQYF
D: -
J: TRBJ2-7
length: 15
V: TRBV6-5
size: -

DNA: TGCAGCGCAGGGGGCAATCAGCCCCAGCATTTT
CDR3: CSAGGNQPQHF
D: -
J: TRBJ1-5
length: 11
V: TRBV29-1
size: -

DNA: TGTGCCAGCAGTTACCCAGCGAACACCGGGGAGCTGTTTTTT
CDR3: CASSYPANTGELFF
D: -
J: TRBJ2-2
length: 14
V: TRBV6-2/TRBV6-3
size: -

DNA: TGTGCCAGCAGCCAACCAGGGGGGAGCTACGAGCAGTACTTC
CDR3: CASSQPGGSYEQYF
D: -
J: TRBJ2-7
length: 14
V: TRBV3-1/TRBV3-2
size: -

DNA: TGTGCCAGCTCACTCTCGAGCTCCTATAATTCACCCCTCCACTTT
CDR3: CASSLSSSYNSPLHF
D: -
J: TRBJ1-6
length: 15
V: TRBV18
size: -

DNA: TGTGCCAGCGGGAATAACTATGGCTACACCTTC
CDR3: CASGNNYGYTF
D: -
J: TRBJ1-2
length: 11
V: TRBV19
size: many

DNA: TGTGCCAGTAGTATGTCCGGGACACTTGGTAGCAATCAGCCCCAGCATTTT
CDR3: CASSMSGTLGSNQPQHF
D: -
J: TRBJ1-5
length: 17
V: TRBV19
size: -

DNA: TGTGCCAGCAATCCTGACAGGTCCCTAGATACGCAGTATTTT
CDR3: CASNPDRSLDTQYF
D: -
J: TRBJ2-3
length: 14
V: TRBV6-5
size: -

DNA: TGTGCCATCAGCGGGGACAGGGGCCAAGAGACCCAGTACTTC
CDR3: CAISGDRGQETQYF
D: TRBD1
J: TRBJ2-5
length: 14
V: TRBV10-3
size: -

DNA: TGTGCCAGCAGCTTATTAACAGGGAATGTCTACGAGCAGTACTTC
CDR3: CASSLLTGNVYEQYF
D: -
J: TRBJ2-7
length: 15
V: TRBV7-9
size: few

DNA: TGTGCCAGCAGTTACTCGAGAGAAGCTGGAAACACCATATATTTT
CDR3: CASSYSREAGNTIYF
D: -
J: TRBJ1-3
length: 15
V: TRBV6-5
size: -

DNA: TGTGCCTGGAGTGGGGACAGTAATGAAAAACTGTTTTTT
CDR3: CAWSGDSNEKLFF
D: TRBD1
J: TRBJ1-4
length: 13
V: TRBV30
size: -

DNA: TGCAGCGTTGAAACAGGTGGTGGAGATACGCAGTATTTT
CDR3: CSVETGGGDTQYF
D: -
J: TRBJ2-3
length: 13
V: TRBV29-1
size: -

DNA: TGCGCCAGCAGCCAAGACACAGGGAGCAATCAGCCCCAGCATTTT
CDR3: CASSQDTGSNQPQHF
D: -
J: TRBJ1-5
length: 15
V: TRBV4-3
size: -

DNA: TGTGCCAGCAGCCAAGAATTGACAGGGGCTGGAAACACCATATATTTT
CDR3: CASSQELTGAGNTIYF
D: TRBD1
J: TRBJ1-3
length: 16
V: TRBV3-1/TRBV3-2
size: -

DNA: TGTGCCAGCAGCGGAAGGACAGAAGAGACCCAGTACTTC
CDR3: CASSGRTEETQYF
D: -
J: TRBJ2-5
length: 13
V: TRBV9
size: -

DNA: TGTGCCAGCAGTCGGACAGGGACAGGTCAGCCCCAGCATTTT
CDR3: CASSRTGTGQPQHF
D: TRBD1
J: TRBJ1-5
length: 14
V: TRBV6-5
size: -

DNA: TGTGCCAGCAGCTTAGAGGGGGCGGGAACCTATAGCAATCAGCCCCAGCATTTT
CDR3: CASSLEGAGTYSNQPQHF
D: TRBD1
J: TRBJ1-5
length: 18
V: TRBV7-9
size: -

DNA: TGTGCCATCAGTGAGTCGGGACAGGGGGTTGAGCAGTACTTC
CDR3: CAISESGQGVEQYF
D: TRBD1
J: TRBJ2-7
length: 14
V: TRBV10-3
size: once

DNA: TGCGCCAGCAGCTTGGGGGCAGGGGGCACAGATACGCAGTATTTT
CDR3: CASSLGAGGTDTQYF
D: -
J: TRBJ2-3
length: 15
V: TRBV5-1
size: -

DNA: TGTGCCATCACTGGGACAGCCTACAATGAGCAGTTCTTC
CDR3: CAITGTAYNEQFF
D: TRBD1
J: TRBJ2-1
length: 13
V: TRBV10-3
size: once

DNA: TGTGCCAGCAGCGTCGGAGGGGTCTATGGCTACACCTTC
CDR3: CASSVGGVYGYTF
D: -
J: TRBJ1-2
length: 13
V: TRBV9
size: -

DNA: TGTGCCAGCAGGCCGGGAGATCAGCCCCAGCATTTT
CDR3: CASRPGDQPQHF
D: -
J: TRBJ1-5
length: 12
V: TRBV2
size: -

DNA: TGCGCCAGCAGCCAAGCCATGGGGGGGGTCTATGGCTACACCTTC
CDR3: CASSQAMGGVYGYTF
D: -
J: TRBJ1-2
length: 15
V: TRBV4-3
size: -

DNA: TGTGCCAGTACTGGGGGACAGGGGAATTCACCCCTCCACTTT
CDR3: CASTGGQGNSPLHF
D: TRBD1
J: TRBJ1-6
length: 14
V: TRBV19
size: -

DNA: TGTGCCAGCAGCCAAGATGGCACTGGAAACACCATATATTTT
CDR3: CASSQDGTGNTIYF
D: -
J: TRBJ1-3
length: 14
V: TRBV3-1/TRBV3-2
size: -

DNA: TGTGCCAGCAGTGACCCCGATTTACTAGCGGGGGTCACAGATACGCAGTATTTT
CDR3: CASSDPDLLAGVTDTQYF
D: TRBD2
J: TRBJ2-3
length: 18
V: TRBV6-2/TRBV6-3
size: -